Listed here are 32 T cell receptor beta chains from one sample, sequenced in a study of T cells after yellow fever vaccination. TCRdb re-analysed the 5' RACE reads in MiXCR, keeping a single row per CDR3 protein. The repertoire holds around 300,000 distinct CDR3 sequences, with approximately 4% as singletons. Sequenced material: PBMCs, taken 5 days after the yellow fever booster vaccination. The receptors here all came from a man aged 18-30 years who received the YFV17D yellow fever vaccine.

This clonotype appeared a few times. The chain recombines TRBV30 with TRBJ2-1, with TRBD1 identical over 8 bases. Trimming cost V 1 base and J 7 bases; bases outside gene matches: 0. The germline V gene encodes CDR1 GTSNPN and CDR2 SVGIG (reference sequence). The CDR3 covers 12 residues. CDR3 sequence: CAWSGQGNEQFF. DNA for the CDR3: TGTGCCTGGAGTGGACAGGGGAATGAGCAGTTCTTC.

The rearrangement joins TRBV6-5 to TRBJ2-1; D is unresolved. The length of the CDR3 is 11 residues. The germline V gene encodes CDR1 MNHEY and CDR2 SVGAGI. V lost 4 bases to trimming and J lost 7 bases, with 5 bases between them. CDR3 amino acids: CASSWMNEQFF. In DNA form, the CDR3 reads TGTGCCAGCAGTTGGATGAATGAGCAGTTCTTC.

There are a few counts of this clonotype. The rearrangement uses TRBV6-2 or TRBV6-3 and TRBJ2-2; maybe TRBD1 (6 bases). The CDR3 is 19 amino acids. Looked up from germline, CDR1 is MNHEY and CDR2 is SVGEGT. Trimming cost V 2 bases and J 4 bases, with 23 bases left between them. The CDR3 coding sequence is TGTGCCAGCAGTTACCATTCCTTAGGGCAGGGGCCGGGCACCGGGGAGCTGTTTTTT. The encoded protein is CASSYHSLGQGPGTGELFF.

This clonotype was counted only a few times. The chain joins TRBV19 to TRBJ1-3; D ambiguous. The CDR3 extends over 14 amino acids. Germline assignment: CDR1 LNHDA and CDR2 SQIVND (reference sequence). Trimming cost V 0 bases and J 2 bases, with 5 bases left between them. The CDR3 loop reads CASSIDHAGNTIYF. CDR3 bases: TGTGCCAGTAGTATAGATCACGCTGGAAACACCATATATTTT.

This clonotype was counted ten times or more. The chain links TRBV7-2 to TRBJ2-7, with D tentatively TRBD1 or TRBD2 (6 bases each). The CDR3 runs 13 residues. The germline CDR1 and CDR2 sequences are SGHTA and FQGNSA. Trimming took 1 base from V and 6 from J, leaving 10 bases between them. CDR3 in DNA: TGTGCCAGCAGCTTAGTAGGAGGGGGCGAGCAGTACTTC. Its translation: CASSLVGGGEQYF.

This clonotype was seen a handful of times. The V call is TRBV10-3, the J call TRBJ2-6, with 8 bases aligning to TRBD2. This CDR3 region has 21 residues. Germline trimming cut 0 bases from V and 0 bases from J; bases unmatched to any gene: 13. Germline lookup yields CDR1 ENHRY and CDR2 SYGVKD. The chain's CDR3 is CAISESGRGASPSSGANVLTF. The CDR3 DNA reads TGTGCCATCAGTGAGTCGGGGCGGGGGGCCTCCCCAAGCTCTGGGGCCAACGTCCTGACTTTC.

This clonotype turned up a few times. The chain is built from TRBV25-1 and TRBJ1-4; weak D call: TRBD1 (6 bases). The V and J ends lost 7 bases and 5 bases respectively, with 14 bases between them. The V gene's germline CDR1 is MGHDK and CDR2 SYGVNS. This CDR3 is built from 14 residues. CDR3 residues: CASNQGGRNEKLFF. The CDR3 nucleotides are TGTGCCAGCAACCAAGGGGGGCGGAATGAAAAACTGTTTTTT.

The rearrangement links TRBV9 to TRBJ2-7; either TRBD1 or TRBD2 may supply D (5 bases each). Germline V gene lookup returns CDR1 SGDLS and CDR2 YYNGEE. The CDR3 contains 15 residues. V was cut by 4 bases and J by 0 bases, with 14 bases left in between. CDR3 protein: CASSPRGSSSYEQYF. CDR3 sequence (DNA): TGTGCCAGCAGCCCTCGGGGCAGCAGCTCCTACGAGCAGTACTTC.

This clonotype turned up a few times. V gene TRBV12-3 or TRBV12-4 combines with J gene TRBJ2-7; the D is unclear. V was clipped by 6 bases and J by 5 bases, with 11 bases between them. This CDR3 is built from 12 residues. CDR3 in amino acids: CASSRYINEQYF. The CDR3 bases are TGTGCCAGCAGCCGGTATATAAACGAGCAGTACTTC.

This clonotype has just a few counts. This rearrangement joins TRBV7-9 to TRBJ2-7, with 12 positions matching TRBD2. V dropped 4 bases and J dropped 5; count of bases not matched to a gene: 6. The CDR3 has 15 residues. Per germline, CDR1 SEHNR and CDR2 FQNEAQ (reference sequence). The CDR3 nucleotides read TGTGCCAGCAGCTCGACTAGCGGGGGTCTGGACGAGCAGTACTTC. The encoded protein is CASSSTSGGLDEQYF.

This clonotype was counted ten times or more. As DNA, the CDR3 is TGTGCCATCAGTGGCAGTTGGGGCGCGGACTATGGCTACACCTTC. Translation: CAISGSWGADYGYTF. The V and J genes are TRBV10-3 and TRBJ1-2; a possible D gene is TRBD1 (5 bases). V shed 4 bases and J shed 3 bases, with 15 bases lying between them. Germline-derived CDR1 and CDR2 are ENHRY and SYGVKD. This CDR3 contains 15 residues.

In its sample, this clonotype was seen a few times. The chain combines TRBV4-3 with TRBJ2-7; D might be TRBD1 or TRBD2, each matching 5 bases. CDR3 length: 16 amino acids. V was pared by 4 bases and J by 2 bases, with 18 bases between. The germline V gene has CDR1 LGHNA and CDR2 YSLEER. The CDR3 loop reads CASSPNHLGPAYEQYF. The CDR3 bases are TGCGCCAGCAGCCCTAATCATCTGGGACCTGCCTACGAGCAGTACTTC.

This clonotype has at least ten counts. V gene TRBV4-3 combines with J gene TRBJ1-3; D perhaps matches TRBD1 (5 bases). The CDR3 is made up of 16 amino acids. Germline lookup yields CDR1 LGHNA and CDR2 YSLEER. V dropped 2 bases and J dropped 2 bases, with 13 bases sitting between them. As DNA, the CDR3 is TGCGCCAGCAGCCAATCAAGGGGCCAAGCTGGAAACACCATATATTTT. This sequence encodes CASSQSRGQAGNTIYF.

This clonotype was counted only a few times. The V call is TRBV5-4, the J call TRBJ2-7; 7 bases match TRBD2. In germline, CDR1 is SGHNT, CDR2 YYREEE (reference sequence). CDR3 length: 12 amino acids. The chain's CDR3 is CASDGGGGEQYF. The CDR3 region has the DNA TGTGCTTCAGACGGCGGGGGAGGCGAGCAGTACTTC.

In its sample, this clonotype was seen many times. The rearrangement links TRBV4-2 to TRBJ1-6; possible D gene TRBD1, 5 bases. The V end lost 0 bases, the J end lost 4 bases, and 7 bases lay between the germline ends. The CDR3 is made up of 15 amino acids. Germline CDR1 and CDR2: LGHNA and YNFKEQ. CDR3 nucleotide sequence: TGTGCCAGCAGCCAAGAGGGGACGTATAATTCACCCCTCCACTTT. The encoded protein is CASSQEGTYNSPLHF.

This clonotype was observed at least ten times. This rearrangement joins TRBV5-1 to TRBJ1-1; TRBD1 matches 7 bases. Trimming took 3 bases from V and 1 from J; bases not matched to a gene: 3. Germline CDR1 SGHRS, CDR2 YFSETQ. The CDR3 contains 14 residues. CDR3 sequence (DNA): TGCGCCAGCAGCTGGGGGGACAGGAACACTGAAGCTTTCTTT. This translates into CASSWGDRNTEAFF.

A few counts support this clonotype. J is TRBJ1-2 and V is TRBV5-5; D is unresolved. The CDR3 is 15 residues long. V dropped 2 bases and J dropped 2 bases, with 13 bases sitting between them. The germline CDR1 and CDR2 sequences are SGHKS and YYEKEE (reference sequence). This chain's CDR3 is CASSFRQKENYGYTF. The CDR3 bases are TGTGCCAGCAGCTTTCGGCAGAAGGAAAACTATGGCTACACCTTC.

This clonotype was observed a handful of times. CDR3 in amino acids: CASSRDRGGQPQHF. In nucleotides, the CDR3 is TGTGCCAGCAGTCGGGACAGGGGTGGTCAGCCCCAGCATTTT. The chain couples TRBV12-3 or TRBV12-4 to TRBJ1-5; 10 nucleotides line up with TRBD1. Trimming took 5 bases from V and 6 from J; bases not matched to a gene: 4. CDR3 size: 14 residues.

This clonotype was found many times. The chain links TRBV14 to TRBJ2-3; D remains unclear. V dropped 4 bases and J dropped 4 bases, with 6 bases sitting between them. CDR1 is SGHDN, CDR2 FVKESK, per germline. This CDR3 comprises 12 residues. CDR3 protein: CASSRFPDTQYF. CDR3 sequence (DNA): TGTGCCAGCAGCCGGTTCCCAGATACGCAGTATTTT.

This clonotype was counted only a few times. In DNA, the CDR3 is TGTGCCAGCAGTTTTGGACTAGCGGGGGGCGCGAACACCGGGGAGCTGTTTTTT. The encoded protein is CASSFGLAGGANTGELFF. This sequence joins TRBV4-2 and TRBJ2-2; the match to TRBD2 covers 14 bases. Germline CDR1 reads LGHNA; CDR2 reads YNFKEQ. V shed 6 bases and J 0 bases; nucleotides not matched to a gene: 6. CDR3 length equals 18 residues.

In its sample, this clonotype was seen a few times. This sequence joins TRBV6-5 and TRBJ2-4, with 10 bases that match TRBD1. V trimming: 5 bases; J trimming: 0 bases; junction bases outside the gene matches: 16. The CDR3 totals 20 residues. CDR1 and CDR2 (germline): MNHEY, SVGAGI. The CDR3 reads CASSKLRTGGGQVAKNIQYF. Written as DNA, the CDR3 is TGTGCCAGCAGTAAACTGCGGACAGGGGGTGGGCAGGTAGCCAAAAACATTCAGTACTTC.

This clonotype has more than one count but fewer than ten. The chain recombines TRBV23-1 with TRBJ2-6, with TRBD1 as a possible D gene (5 bases). Being an ORF, TRBV23-1 has a function that is uncertain. The CDR3 loop spans 16 amino acids. Trimming removed 4 bases at V and 0 bases at J, with 10 bases between. CDR3 DNA: TGCGCCAGCAGTCGAGACAGTTACTCTGGGGCCAACGTCCTGACTTTC. Its translation: CASSRDSYSGANVLTF.

This clonotype occurred a few times. V gene TRBV20-1 combines with J gene TRBJ2-7; D gene ambiguous. The CDR3 covers 14 residues. CDR1 is DFQATT and CDR2 is SNEGSKA in the germline V gene (reference sequence). V lost 2 bases and J lost 3, with 14 bases in between. CDR3 amino acids: CSARTSLGGYEQYF. In DNA, the CDR3 is TGCAGTGCTAGAACCTCCCTCGGCGGCTACGAGCAGTACTTC.

This clonotype was recorded at least ten times. This chain uses TRBV29-1 with TRBJ2-1; 9 bases line up with TRBD1. The V segment lost 7 bases and the J segment 8 bases; nucleotides outside the gene matches: 6. CDR1 SQVTM and CDR2 ANQGSEA come from the germline V gene. The CDR3 spans 12 residues. CDR3 loop: CSAGTGTDEQFF. The CDR3 DNA reads TGCAGCGCTGGGACAGGGACCGATGAGCAGTTCTTC.

The chain links TRBV5-1 to TRBJ1-1, with D hard to call. Looked up from germline, CDR1 is SGHRS and CDR2 is YFSETQ. The CDR3 runs to 15 residues. Trimming took off 5 bases at V and 4 bases at J, with 18 bases between the two ends. This CDR3 is CASRNGGFMGTEAFF. The CDR3 DNA is TGCGCCAGCAGAAATGGAGGGTTCATGGGCACTGAAGCTTTCTTT.

This clonotype was recorded many times. Here the CDR3 DNA reads TGCAGCGTTTCCCGACCCCCGGGATTTAATGAGCAGTTCTTC. It encodes CSVSRPPGFNEQFF. The rearrangement uses TRBV29-1 and TRBJ2-1; D may be TRBD2 (5 bases). The CDR3 totals 14 residues. Germline CDR1 SQVTM, CDR2 ANQGSEA. The V end lost 5 bases, the J end lost 7 bases, and 18 bases lay between the germline ends.

This clonotype was observed many times. This chain connects TRBV20-1 to TRBJ2-7; tentatively, D is TRBD1 (5 bases). Between the trimmed V and J ends, which lost 1 base and 4 bases, there was a span of 8 bases. This CDR3 contains 12 residues. Germline CDR1 reads DFQATT; CDR2 reads SNEGSKA (reference sequence). CDR3 bases: TGCAGTGCTAGAGGACAGATTTACGAGCAGTACGTC. This encodes CSARGQIYEQYV.

This chain connects TRBV11-2 to TRBJ2-7; D is unclear. V lost 1 base, J lost 3 bases, and 7 bases lay in between. The germline CDR1 and CDR2 sequences are SGHAT and FQNNGV. This CDR3 has 13 residues. CDR3 loop: CASSLGNIYEQYV. CDR3 in DNA: TGTGCCAGCAGCTTAGGTAACATCTACGAGCAGTACGTC.

The gene calls are TRBV7-6 and TRBJ2-7; weak D call: TRBD1 (6 bases). V was pared by 2 bases and J by 2 bases, with 13 bases between. The CDR3 sequence is 15 residues long. The germline V gene has CDR1 SGHVS and CDR2 FNYEAQ. The CDR3 coding sequence is TGTGCCAGCAGCTTAAACAGGGAACTTGCCTACGAGCAGTACTTC. Protein sequence: CASSLNRELAYEQYF.

There are many counts of this clonotype. The chain links TRBV9 to TRBJ1-5; possible D gene TRBD1, 5 bases. V was trimmed by 6 bases and J by 4 bases, leaving 26 bases between them. CDR1 is SGDLS and CDR2 is YYNGEE in the germline V gene. This CDR3 contains 18 residues. CDR3 protein: CASTEVYLGGALNQPQHF. The DNA for the CDR3 is TGTGCCAGCACCGAGGTGTACCTGGGTGGGGCCCTTAATCAGCCCCAGCATTTT.

The DNA for the CDR3 is TGCAGCGTTGTAACTGGCCACCAGAACACCGGGGAGCTGTTTTTT. Translation gives CSVVTGHQNTGELFF. V is TRBV29-1 and J is TRBJ2-2, with D unclear. Germline V gene data show CDR1 as SQVTM and CDR2 as ANQGSEA. Trimming removed 4 bases at V and 1 base at J, with 13 bases between. This CDR3 region has 15 residues.

The genes are TRBV9 and TRBJ2-3; 7 bases are a match to TRBD2. This CDR3 is built from 14 residues. The junction had 3 bases not matched to a gene; V was cut back by 4 bases and J by 1 base. Germline loops: CDR1 SGDLS, CDR2 YYNGEE. The DNA for the CDR3 is TGTGCCAGCAGCCACAGCGGGGGCACAGATACGCAGTATTTT. It specifies CASSHSGGTDTQYF.